These 24 T cell receptor beta chains share one sample of origin, sequenced in a study of cytomegalovirus exposure and HLA in healthy donors (TCRdb year 2017). The library was generated by the immunoSEQ multiplex PCR assay. For the multiplex PCR, a mixture combining 60 forward primers for TCR Vbeta segments and 13 reverse primers for TCR Jbeta segments was used. The immuneACCESS repertoire file appears here via TCRdb, limited to in-frame rearrangements. These files lack a portion of the clones; in checked studies, under half of the deficit traces to unresolved V genes, and the cause of the others is not known. This sample's clone table shows roughly 70,000 clones. The biggest ten clones account for approximately 2.9% of the sample. Sequencing was done on a sample of PBMCs. These receptors were taken from a man aged 35-49 years in good health and CMV-seronegative.

The rearrangement links TRBV9 to TRBJ2-1; D might be TRBD1 (5 bases). Germline-derived CDR1 and CDR2 are SGDLS and YYNGEE. V lost 0 bases to trimming and J lost 9 bases, with 10 bases between them. The CDR3 has 13 residues. The DNA of the CDR3 is TGTGCCAGCAGCGTAGAACCAGACAGTGAGCAGTTCTTC. This translates into CASSVEPDSEQFF.

The V and J genes are TRBV4-1 and TRBJ2-1, with TRBD2 matching over 8 bases. CDR1 and CDR2 (germline): MGHRA, YSYEKL. With 0 bases clipped from V and 4 bases from J, the junction kept 8 bases outside the gene matches. The CDR3 length is 17 residues. The CDR3 region has the DNA TGCGCCAGCAGCCAAGATCCAGCGGGGGCGGGATACAATGAGCAGTTCTTC. Translation gives CASSQDPAGAGYNEQFF.

The V call is TRBV6-5, the J call TRBJ1-2; possible D gene TRBD1, 5 bases. The germline gives CDR1 MNHEY, CDR2 SVGAGI. The CDR3 length is 11 residues. Trimming removed 8 bases from V and 7 bases from J, with 11 bases in between. The CDR3 loop is CASGAMGGYTF. The DNA for the CDR3 is TGTGCCAGCGGGGCTATGGGTGGCTACACCTTC.

The rearrangement joins TRBV18 to TRBJ2-7; D gene ambiguous. Germline CDR1 KGHSH, CDR2 LQKENI. The CDR3 covers 14 residues. Trimming stripped 3 bases from V and 5 bases from J, with 14 bases between. The CDR3 DNA is TGTGCCAGCTCACCCCGAGGCACGGTAGACGAGCAGTACTTC. This sequence encodes CASSPRGTVDEQYF.

The chain has TRBV5-1 and TRBJ2-1; D is perhaps TRBD2 (6 bases). V was trimmed by 7 bases and J by 6 bases, leaving 20 bases between them. This CDR3 has 15 residues. Looked up from germline, CDR1 is SGHRS and CDR2 is YFSETQ. CDR3 nucleotides: TGCGCCAGCCGGCGGGGCGGAGGTTCGGGCAATGAGCAGTTCTTC. It yields the protein CASRRGGGSGNEQFF.

The genes are TRBV2 and TRBJ2-7; TRBD1 matches 7 bases. CDR3 length: 15 amino acids. The ends lost 6 bases at V and 1 base at J; junction bases unmatched: 9. Germline CDR1 SNHLY, CDR2 FYNNEI. CDR3 DNA: TGTGCCAGCAGGGCCGGGACAGTTCCTTCCTACGAGCAGTACTTC. Protein sequence: CASRAGTVPSYEQYF.

The rearrangement uses TRBV5-6 and TRBJ1-2; 7 bases line up with TRBD1. This CDR3 has 13 amino acids. The germline gives CDR1 SGHDT, CDR2 YYEEEE. V lost 4 bases to trimming and J lost 3 bases; unmatched junction nucleotides: 3. CDR3: CASSQGQHYGYTF. CDR3 coding DNA: TGTGCCAGCAGCCAGGGACAGCACTATGGCTACACCTTC. Based on the CDR3 plus reference TRBV5-6 and TRBJ1-2, the full variable domain is DAGVTQSPTHLIKTRGQQVTLRCSPKSGHDTVSWYQQALGQGPQFIFQYYEEEERQRGNFPDRFSGHQFPNYSSELNVNALLLGDSALYLCASSQGQHYGYTFGSGTRLTVV.

The chain is built from TRBV27 and TRBJ2-7, with D perhaps TRBD1 (6 bases). Germline V lookup: CDR1 MNHEY, CDR2 SMNVEV (reference sequence). This CDR3 has 14 amino acids. V dropped 3 bases and J dropped 6 bases, with 15 bases sitting between them. Written as DNA, the CDR3 is TGTGCCAGCAGTTTCAGGGGAGAGTTTGTCGAGCAGTACTTC. It yields the protein CASSFRGEFVEQYF.

The chain carries TRBV5-6 and TRBJ1-1, with 7 nucleotides matching TRBD1. The germline V gene encodes CDR1 SGHDT and CDR2 YYEEEE. With 3 bases clipped from V and 7 bases from J, the junction kept 12 bases outside the gene matches. The CDR3 totals 15 residues. The CDR3 region has the DNA TGTGCCAGCAGCTGCGTTGGGCAGGGGGAGATTGAAGCTTTCTTT. It encodes CASSCVGQGEIEAFF.

The rearrangement joins TRBV6-5 to TRBJ2-2, with 11 bases lining up with TRBD2. Germline lookup yields CDR1 MNHEY and CDR2 SVGAGI. The V segment lost 4 bases and the J segment 3 bases; nucleotides outside the gene matches: 1. The CDR3 covers 15 residues. The DNA of the CDR3 is TGTGCCAGCAGTTTAGCGGGGGGGGACACCGGGGAGCTGTTTTTT. This codes for CASSLAGGDTGELFF.

The chain recombines TRBV4-2 with TRBJ2-1; TRBD2 aligns across 14 bases. The ends lost 0 bases at V and 4 bases at J; junction bases unmatched: 5. Germline CDR1 and CDR2: LGHNA and YNFKEQ. This CDR3 region has 18 residues. Here the CDR3 reads CASSQEARTSGGYNEQFF. For the CDR3, the DNA is TGTGCCAGCAGCCAAGAGGCTAGGACTAGCGGGGGGTACAATGAGCAGTTCTTC.

This rearrangement joins TRBV6-4 to TRBJ1-1; 7 nucleotides align to TRBD1. The germline V gene has CDR1 MRHNA and CDR2 SNTAGT. V lost 3 bases and J lost 3; bases outside the gene matches: 1. This CDR3 is built from 13 residues. CDR3 DNA sequence: TGTGCCAGCAGTGAGCAGGGGGACACTGAAGCTTTCTTT. This translates into CASSEQGDTEAFF.

Notes on this clone: This CDR3 is also generated by other DNA sequences in the sample. The rearrangement links TRBV11-2 to TRBJ1-2; D remains unclear. CDR3 size: 13 residues. From germline, CDR1 is SGHAT and CDR2 FQNNGV. V lost 5 bases to trimming and J lost 0 bases, with 7 bases between them. Here the CDR3 DNA reads TGTGCCAGCAGCCCCGGGTCTAACTATGGCTACACCTTC. It specifies CASSPGSNYGYTF.

The CDR3 region is CASSLGAFSGELFF. CDR3 nucleotides: TGCGCCAGCAGCTTGGGGGCGTTTTCCGGGGAGCTGTTTTTT. The V call is TRBV5-1, the J call TRBJ2-2, with no clear D. The length of the CDR3 is 14 residues. The V gene lost 0 bases and the J gene lost 6 bases, with 9 bases spanning the gap. Germline V gene lookup returns CDR1 SGHRS and CDR2 YFSETQ.

This chain uses TRBV7-3 with TRBJ1-1; TRBD1 matches at 7 bases. Germline V CDR1 and CDR2: SGHTA, FQGTGA. This CDR3 comprises 14 residues. With 2 bases clipped from V and 1 base from J, the junction kept 1 base outside the gene matches. CDR3 protein: CASSLGTENTEAFF. The CDR3 DNA reads TGTGCCAGCAGCTTAGGGACAGAGAACACTGAAGCTTTCTTT.

The CDR3: CASSKGDRSNQPQHF. CDR3 nucleotide sequence: TGTGCCAGCAGCAAGGGGGACAGGTCCAATCAGCCCCAGCATTTT. The rearrangement uses TRBV6-6 and TRBJ1-5, with 8 bases fitting TRBD1. Trimming cost V 6 bases and J 3 bases; bases outside gene matches: 7. Germline lookup yields CDR1 MNHNY and CDR2 SVGAGI (reference sequence). The CDR3 sequence is 15 residues long.

The rearrangement uses TRBV6-1 and TRBJ2-5; weak D call: TRBD1 (6 bases). V lost 6 bases to trimming and J lost 2 bases, with 10 bases between them. This CDR3 comprises 13 residues. Germline V gene data show CDR1 as MNHNS and CDR2 as SASEGT. CDR3 bases: TGTGCCAGCAGGACAGGACCTCAAGAGACCCAGTACTTC. Translation gives CASRTGPQETQYF.

V gene TRBV5-1 combines with J gene TRBJ2-1, with D possibly TRBD2 on 6 matching bases. The CDR3 is made up of 17 amino acids. V was trimmed by 1 base and J by 0 bases, leaving 14 bases between them. Germline lookup yields CDR1 SGHRS and CDR2 YFSETQ. This CDR3 is CASSLNYGTGSYNEQFF. The DNA for the CDR3 is TGCGCCAGCAGCTTGAATTATGGGACTGGCTCCTACAATGAGCAGTTCTTC. The full variable domain, with the rest looked up from reference TRBV5-1 and TRBJ2-1, is KAGVTQTPRYLIKTRGQQVTLSCSPISGHRSVSWYQQTPGQGLQFLFEYFSETQRNKGNFPGRFSGRQFSNSRSEMNVSTLELGDSALYLCASSLNYGTGSYNEQFFGPGTRLTVL.

This CDR3 reads CAWSADRDYNEQYF. In nucleotides, the CDR3 is TGTGCCTGGAGTGCGGACAGGGACTATAACGAGCAGTACTTC. The chain has TRBV30 and TRBJ2-7; D is perhaps TRBD1 (8 bases). The CDR3 length is 14 residues. Looked up from germline, CDR1 is GTSNPN and CDR2 is SVGIG (reference sequence). Trimming stripped 1 base from V and 5 bases from J, with 15 bases between.

The V gene is TRBV5-1, the J gene TRBJ2-3; TRBD2 might be the D (5 bases). Germline values: CDR1 SGHRS, CDR2 YFSETQ. The CDR3 is 14 amino acids. With 0 bases removed from V and 6 bases from J, the gap between germline ends came to 11 bases. DNA of the CDR3: TGCGCCAGCAGCTTGGCCGGGAATTGGGATACGCAGTATTTT. Amino acids: CASSLAGNWDTQYF.

The chain employs TRBV27 and TRBJ2-4; maybe TRBD1 (5 bases). Trimming pared 3 bases from V and 3 bases from J, leaving 15 bases between. Per germline, CDR1 MNHEY and CDR2 SMNVEV (reference sequence). The CDR3 runs to 16 residues. The CDR3 nucleotides read TGTGCCAGCAGTTTGGCAGCAGGGCATAACAAAAACATTCAGTACTTC. As protein: CASSLAAGHNKNIQYF.

J is TRBJ1-2 and V is TRBV25-1; TRBD1 might be the D (5 bases). Germline assignment: CDR1 MGHDK and CDR2 SYGVNS. The CDR3 extends over 17 amino acids. V was cut by 1 base and J by 5 bases, with 20 bases left in between. CDR3 nucleotide sequence: TGTGCCAGCAGTGAATCGCTTGGGGCGGCGGGGCGGTATGGCTACACCTTC. Translation gives CASSESLGAAGRYGYTF.

The V and J genes are TRBV19 and TRBJ1-2; TRBD1 matches 8 bases. This CDR3 comprises 14 residues. Trimming removed 8 bases from V and 1 base from J; junction bases left unmatched: 6. From germline, CDR1 is LNHDA and CDR2 SQIVND (reference sequence). As DNA, the CDR3 is TGTGCCAGTGAGGGGACAGGACATAACTATGGCTACACCTTC. As protein: CASEGTGHNYGYTF.

The chain combines TRBV6-5 with TRBJ1-3; 7 bases map to TRBD1. The V gene's germline CDR1 is MNHEY and CDR2 SVGAGI. The CDR3 is made up of 15 amino acids. The junction had 8 bases not matched to a gene; V was cut back by 4 bases and J by 5 bases. The CDR3 reads CASSSQGLRRNTIYF. Here the CDR3 DNA reads TGTGCCAGCAGTTCACAGGGGTTGCGACGAAACACCATATATTTT.